This T cell receptor (beta chain) comes out of a study of lymphopenia after photon versus proton radiotherapy. CDR3 length: 16 residues. In the case of this clone: Its antigen is not identified.

Sequencing used immunoSEQ multiplex PCR; TCRdb keeps in-frame clones, though not all of them. The sample gives under 20,000 clones, 80% to 95% of which show up once; around 6.1% is in the top ten. Overall study findings and caveats: Only patients who died were analyzed for survival; proton advantage is unproven. Under photons, naive T cells and diversity fell while effector/memory populations rose.

This TCR came from a man aged 60-69 years with pancreatic cancer. Sequences were derived from peripheral blood, sampled from a patient treated with photon-based radiotherapy. The V call is TRBV21-1, the J call TRBJ2-3; TRBD2 is the table's D call and was not checked against the DNA. TRBV21-1 is given as a pseudogene. The CDR3 loop is CASSNVRGFGTDTQYF. The CDR3 DNA follows: TGTGCCAGCAGCAATGTACGGGGGTTTGGCACAGATACGCAGTATTTT.